The next 16 T cell receptor beta chains were all read from a single sample in a study of CD4 T cells in relation to SARS-CoV-2 and coronaviruses. CD4+ T cells from unexposed donors were obtained before the COVID-19 pandemic (2011-2018). Isolation of CD4+ T cells took place after around eleven days in culture. Their recognized antigens are unknown. Using immunoSEQ multiplex PCR, the repertoire was profiled, and TCRdb retains in-frame clones only, with some absent. The sample shows more than 25,000 clones, less than 85% of them seen only once. Sequenced sample: CD4+ T cells from PBMCs, cultured in vitro. These receptors were taken from a human donor in good health.

V usage is TRBV18 and J usage is TRBJ2-3; D remains unclear. V lost 2 bases and J lost 4, with 13 bases in between. Germline values: CDR1 KGHSH, CDR2 LQKENI. The CDR3 has 15 amino acids. In DNA, the CDR3 is TGTGCCAGCTCACCAAGGCCCGCTTCAGCAGATACGCAGTATTTT. Translated, it gives CASSPRPASADTQYF. The full variable domain, with the rest looked up from reference TRBV18 and TRBJ2-3, is NAGVMQNPRHLVRRRGQEARLRCSPMKGHSHVYWYRQLPEEGLKFMVYLQKENIIDESGMPKERFSAEFPKEGPSILRIQQVVRGDSAAYFCASSPRPASADTQYFGPGTRLTVL.

The chain recombines TRBV7-2 with TRBJ2-3, with TRBD2 matching 7 bases. The CDR3 contains 16 residues. Germline V gene sequence: CDR1 SGHTA, CDR2 FQGNSA. V lost 5 bases to trimming and J lost 4 bases; unmatched junction nucleotides: 12. The CDR3 sequence is CASSGRGTTISDTQYF. The CDR3 DNA reads as TGTGCCAGCAGCGGACGCGGGACTACAATATCAGATACGCAGTATTTT.

The CDR3: CASSKECYGRREQYF. As DNA, the CDR3 is TGTGCCAGCAGCAAAGAGTGCTACGGCCGGCGGGAGCAGTACTTC. The chain employs TRBV21-1 and TRBJ2-7; the DNA was not compared with TRBD2, the D call given in the table. TRBV21-1 constitutes a pseudogene. The CDR3 contains 15 residues.

The chain combines TRBV19 with TRBJ2-3; the match to TRBD2 covers 7 bases. Germline CDR1 is LNHDA and CDR2 is SQIVND (reference sequence). V lost 7 bases, J lost 0 bases, and 7 bases stayed unmatched. The CDR3 covers 15 residues. Written as DNA, the CDR3 is TGTGCCAGTAACGGAGCGGGGTTGAGCACAGATACGCAGTATTTT. Translation: CASNGAGLSTDTQYF.

In its sample, this clone was seen once. V and J are TRBV20-1 and TRBJ2-7; D unresolved. Germline values: CDR1 DFQATT, CDR2 SNEGSKA (reference sequence). V lost 4 bases to trimming and J lost 4 bases, with 8 bases between them. The CDR3 spans 11 residues. The CDR3 region has the DNA TGCAGTGCTACGGGTGGGTACGAGCAGTACTTC. This translates into CSATGGYEQYF.

The table lists this clone with a count of one. Its ends do not fully match the called genes, so a read error is possible. The chain has TRBV7-6 and TRBJ2-6; D gene unclear. This CDR3 is built from 15 residues. Germline V gene sequence: CDR1 SGHVS, CDR2 FNYEAQ. This CDR3 is CASSSQHSRANVLTF. The DNA of the CDR3 is TGTGCCAGCAGCTCTCAGCACTCTAGGGCCAACGTCCTGACTTTC.

The chain carries TRBV19 and TRBJ2-5; TRBD1 matches 9 bases. The CDR3 is made up of 15 amino acids. Germline assignment: CDR1 LNHDA and CDR2 SQIVND (reference sequence). The junction had 9 bases not matched to a gene; V was cut back by 5 bases and J by 5 bases. The CDR3 loop is CASSSSDRGDETQYF. As DNA, the CDR3 is TGTGCCAGTAGTTCGTCGGACAGGGGAGATGAGACCCAGTACTTC.

The V gene is TRBV9, the J gene TRBJ2-1; 7 bases align to TRBD1. This CDR3 comprises 18 residues. CDR1 and CDR2 from the germline V gene are SGDLS and YYNGEE. V lost 0 bases, J lost 4 bases, and 13 bases stayed unmatched. The CDR3 region has the DNA TGTGCCAGCAGCGTAGGACAGGGCGGCCTTCCTTCATACAATGAGCAGTTCTTC. Its translation is CASSVGQGGLPSYNEQFF.

The gene calls are TRBV6-2 or TRBV6-3 and TRBJ2-7; the D is unclear. V was trimmed by 5 bases and J by 5 bases, leaving 19 bases between them. Germline loops: CDR1 MNHEY, CDR2 SVGEGT. This CDR3 has 15 amino acids. CDR3 region: CASSKVGKTFHEQYF. The CDR3 DNA reads TGTGCCAGCAGTAAAGTGGGAAAAACCTTTCACGAGCAGTACTTC.

This clone was detected only a few times. The gene calls are TRBV28 and TRBJ2-2, with D possibly TRBD1 on 5 matching bases. V shed 6 bases and J shed 1 base, with 6 bases lying between them. CDR1 and CDR2 from the germline V gene are MDHEN and SYDVKM. The CDR3 extends over 13 amino acids. The CDR3 bases are TGTGCCAGCAGCGGACAGAACACCGGGGAGCTGTTTTTT. Protein: CASSGQNTGELFF.

This clone came up a few times. The chain carries TRBV6-6 and TRBJ1-2; 7 bases align to TRBD1. Germline values: CDR1 MNHNY, CDR2 SVGAGI (reference sequence). Trimming cost V 6 bases and J 2 bases; bases outside gene matches: 6. The CDR3 is 14 amino acids. CDR3 region: CASRLPGGNYGYTF. The CDR3 DNA follows: TGTGCCAGCAGACTCCCAGGGGGGAACTATGGCTACACCTTC.

V and J are TRBV29-1 and TRBJ1-2, with D possibly matching TRBD1 (6 bases). Trimming shortened V by 7 bases and J by 4 bases, and 19 bases separated the two germline ends. CDR3 length: 14 amino acids. Germline CDR1 and CDR2: SQVTM and ANQGSEA. This CDR3 is CSGFNGGDGYGYTF. The DNA for the CDR3 is TGCAGCGGATTTAACGGGGGCGATGGCTATGGCTACACCTTC.

V usage is TRBV9 and J usage is TRBJ1-1; 8 bases are a match to TRBD1. This CDR3 contains 14 residues. V lost 2 bases and J lost 5; bases outside the gene matches: 5. Germline values: CDR1 SGDLS, CDR2 YYNGEE. For the CDR3, the DNA is TGTGCCAGCAGCGTGACAGGGGAGGGGACTGAAGCTTTCTTT. Translated, it gives CASSVTGEGTEAFF.

This chain joins TRBV18 and TRBJ1-1, with 9 bases that match TRBD1. The CDR3 has 18 residues. V lost 4 bases to trimming and J lost 4 bases; unmatched junction nucleotides: 16. The germline V gene encodes CDR1 KGHSH and CDR2 LQKENI. The CDR3 DNA sequence: TGTGCCAGCTCACGATTTACAGGGGGCCTGAAGCAAGGCACTGAAGCTTTCTTT. Protein product: CASSRFTGGLKQGTEAFF. Full variable domain (missing parts from reference TRBV18 and TRBJ1-1): NAGVMQNPRHLVRRRGQEARLRCSPMKGHSHVYWYRQLPEEGLKFMVYLQKENIIDESGMPKERFSAEFPKEGPSILRIQQVVRGDSAAYFCASSRFTGGLKQGTEAFFGQGTRLTVV.

In the case of this clone: The same CDR3 arises from other DNA sequences in this sample as well. The chain recombines TRBV5-1 with TRBJ1-3; 12 bases are a match to TRBD1. The CDR3 totals 16 residues. Trimming at V came to 4 bases and at J to 2 bases, leaving 4 bases not matched to a gene. Germline V gene lookup returns CDR1 SGHRS and CDR2 YFSETQ. Here the CDR3 DNA reads TGCGCCAGCAGCAGGGGACAGGGGGCGCCTGGAAACACCATATATTTT. It yields the protein CASSRGQGAPGNTIYF.

This clone was observed a handful of times. This chain links TRBV5-1 with TRBJ2-1; 10 bases are a match to TRBD2. The CDR3 has 16 residues. The J segment lost 10 bases and the V segment lost 0 bases, leaving 10 bases of the junction unmatched. The germline V gene has CDR1 SGHRS and CDR2 YFSETQ. This CDR3 is CASSLGPLLAGEEQFF. The CDR3 DNA is TGCGCCAGCAGCTTGGGTCCCCTCCTAGCGGGAGAAGAGCAGTTCTTC.